This TCR beta chain was found in a study of regulatory T cells in long-lasting Graves disease. Study-wide context: Antithyroid drugs had been given to newly diagnosed Graves' patients for under 3 months.

Assembly of TCR beta libraries relied on iRepertoire HTBI primers together with Arm-PCR of CDR3 regions. TCRdb fed the multiplex PCR reads into MiXCR, producing one record per CDR3 protein. Counted here are 500,000 to 700,000 distinct CDR3 sequences, roughly 15% occurring once; the ten biggest clones make up 15% to 20%. This CDR3 is 11 amino acids long. Germline V gene data show CDR1 as GTSNPN and CDR2 as SVGIG (reference sequence). The V and J ends lost 2 bases and 6 bases respectively, with 7 bases between them. As for time point: newly diagnosed GD, antithyroid drugs for less than 3 months. After RNA was extracted from PBMCs, the TCR library was made from it. Study-level results: The sample size was small, and this may have reduced accuracy.

This clonotype has a count of ten or more. Its antigen is undetermined. These data also formed part of another study, on T cells in Graves' hyperthyroidism and ophthalmopathy.

The receptor's source is a woman aged 25 to 45 with Graves disease. Material: peripheral blood mononuclear cells (PBMCs), obtained at new diagnosis, from a patient treated with antithyroid drugs. The chain joins TRBV30 to TRBJ1-1, with D maybe TRBD1 (6 bases). The CDR3, as DNA: TGTGCCTGGAGTCGACAGGCTGAAGCTTTCTTT. Encoded protein: CAWSRQAEAFF.